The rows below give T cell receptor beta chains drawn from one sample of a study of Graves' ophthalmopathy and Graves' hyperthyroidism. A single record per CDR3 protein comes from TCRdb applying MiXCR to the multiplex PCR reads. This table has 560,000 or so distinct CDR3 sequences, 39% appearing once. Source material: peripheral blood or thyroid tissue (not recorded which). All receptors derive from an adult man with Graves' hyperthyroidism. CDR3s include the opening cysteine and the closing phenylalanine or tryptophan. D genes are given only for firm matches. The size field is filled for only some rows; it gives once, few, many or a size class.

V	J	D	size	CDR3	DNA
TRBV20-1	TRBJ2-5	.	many	CSSSGQRETQYF	TGCAGTTCCTCCGGTCAGCGAGAGACCCAGTACTTC
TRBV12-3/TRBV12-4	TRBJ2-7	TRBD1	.	CASSPGGLSSYEQYF	TGTGCCAGCAGCCCAGGGGGCCTCAGCTCCTACGAGCAGTACTTC
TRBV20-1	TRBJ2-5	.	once	CSARDEGETQYF	TGCAGTGCCCGGGACGAAGGGGAGACCCAGTACTTC
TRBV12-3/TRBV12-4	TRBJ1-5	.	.	CASSDRYSNQLQHF	TGTGCCAGCAGCGACCGATATAGCAATCAGCTCCAGCATTTT
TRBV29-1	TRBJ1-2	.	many	CSVEDRASYGYTF	TGCAGCGTTGAAGATCGTGCTTCCTATGGCTACACCTTC
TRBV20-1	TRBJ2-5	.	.	CSASGPWLGGETQYF	TGCAGTGCTAGTGGCCCCTGGCTAGGCGGGGAGACCCAGTACTTC
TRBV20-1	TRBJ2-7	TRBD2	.	CSASSREAWDEQYF	TGCAGTGCTAGCAGTCGGGAGGCCTGGGATGAGCAGTACTTC
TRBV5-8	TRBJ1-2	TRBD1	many	CASNLQGLLYGYTF	TGTGCCAGCAACCTACAGGGGCTCCTCTATGGCTACACCTTC
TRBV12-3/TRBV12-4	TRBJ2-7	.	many	CASSLSGKNEQYF	TGTGCCAGCAGTTTATCTGGGAAAAACGAGCAGTACTTC
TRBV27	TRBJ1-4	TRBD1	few	CASSLSHRGSVNEKLFF	TGTGCCAGCAGTTTATCGCACAGGGGGTCAGTAAATGAAAAACTGTTTTTT
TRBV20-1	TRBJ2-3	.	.	CSARPSGAADTQYF	TGCAGTGCTAGGCCCTCAGGGGCCGCAGATACGCAGTATTTT
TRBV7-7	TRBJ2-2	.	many	CASSPAVLATGELFF	TGTGCTAGCAGCCCCGCCGTGCTAGCCACCGGGGAGCTGTTTTTT
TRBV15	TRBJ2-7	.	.	CATSRDQGGGSYEQYF	TGTGCCACCAGCAGAGATCAGGGGGGGGGATCCTACGAGCAGTACTTC
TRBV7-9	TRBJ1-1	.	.	CASSLGPGRTAFF	TGCGCCAGCAGCTTGGGTCCGGGGCGGACGGCTTTCTTT
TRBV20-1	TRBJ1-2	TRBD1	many	CSARPTGVDGYTF	TGCAGTGCTAGACCGACAGGGGTCGATGGCTACACCTTC
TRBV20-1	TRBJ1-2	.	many	CSARLQGNYGYTF	TGCAGTGCTAGATTACAGGGCAACTATGGCTACACCTTC
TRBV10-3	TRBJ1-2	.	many	CAISRLEDNYGYTF	TGTGCCATCAGTCGCCTTGAAGATAACTATGGCTACACCTTC
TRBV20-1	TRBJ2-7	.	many	CSAGSYEQYF	TGCAGTGCTGGATCCTACGAGCAGTACTTC
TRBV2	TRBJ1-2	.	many	CASSENTVAAYGYTF	TGTGCCAGCAGTGAAAATACCGTGGCCGCCTATGGCTACACCTTC
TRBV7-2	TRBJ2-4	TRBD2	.	CASSLIAGGDIQYF	TGTGCCAGCAGCCTAATAGCGGGGGGCGACATTCAGTACTTC
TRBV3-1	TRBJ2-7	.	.	CASSQDQDEQYF	TGTGCCAGCAGCCAAGACCAGGACGAGCAGTACTTC
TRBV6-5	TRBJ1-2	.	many	CASSPQGIPLYGYTF	TGTGCCAGCAGTCCCCAGGGGATCCCGCTCTATGGCTACACCTTC
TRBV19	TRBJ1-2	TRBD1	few	CASSATPGQGPYGYTF	TGTGCCAGTAGTGCCACCCCGGGACAGGGGCCTTACGGCTACACCTTC
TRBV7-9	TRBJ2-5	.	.	CASNLGGATDTQETQYF	TGTGCCAGCAACTTAGGGGGGGCCACGGATACGCAAGAGACCCAGTACTTC
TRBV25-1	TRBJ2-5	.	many	CATTRRVQETQYF	TGTGCCACGACGAGGAGGGTACAAGAGACCCAGTACTTC
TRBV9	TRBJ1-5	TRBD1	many	CASSVGATGDQPQHF	TGTGCCAGCAGCGTAGGCGCGACAGGGGATCAGCCCCAGCATTTT
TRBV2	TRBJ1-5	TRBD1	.	CATDRGQPQHF	TGTGCTACAGACAGGGGACAGCCCCAGCATTTT
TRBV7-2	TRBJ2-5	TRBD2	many	CASSYPPGGSETQYF	TGTGCCAGCAGCTATCCCCCGGGAGGGTCAGAGACCCAGTACTTC
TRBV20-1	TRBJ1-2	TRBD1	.	CSASSFGQGGGYGYTF	TGCAGTGCCAGCAGTTTCGGACAGGGAGGCGGCTATGGCTACACCTTC
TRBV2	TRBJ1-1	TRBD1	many	CASRWTGNTEAFF	TGTGCCAGCAGGTGGACAGGAAACACTGAAGCTTTCTTT
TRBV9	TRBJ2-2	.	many	CASSVGPRADTGELFF	TGTGCCAGCAGCGTCGGCCCACGAGCGGACACCGGGGAGCTGTTTTTT
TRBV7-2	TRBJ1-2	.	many	CASSLGPLSGGYTF	TGTGCCAGCAGCTTAGGCCCCCTGTCGGGCGGCTACACCTTC
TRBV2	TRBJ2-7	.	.	CASSQRLIVYEQYF	TGTGCCAGCAGCCAACGACTGATAGTCTACGAGCAGTACTTC
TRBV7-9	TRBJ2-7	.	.	CASSAGRWGKVF	TGTGCCAGCAGTGCGGGTAGGTGGGGGAAGGTCTTC
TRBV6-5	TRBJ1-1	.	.	CASSYIEGTTEAFF	TGTGCCAGCAGTTACATAGAGGGTACCACTGAAGCTTTCTTT
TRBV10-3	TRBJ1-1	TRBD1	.	CAISFRQGEAFF	TGTGCCATCAGTTTCAGACAGGGGGAGGCTTTCTTT
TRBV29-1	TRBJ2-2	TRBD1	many	CSFRTGNTGELFF	TGCAGCTTCAGGACAGGGAACACCGGGGAGCTGTTTTTT
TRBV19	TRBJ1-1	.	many	CASSQPLREAFF	TGTGCCAGTAGTCAACCGTTGCGGGAAGCTTTCTTT
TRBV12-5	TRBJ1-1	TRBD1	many	CASGFTGGVVSEAFF	TGTGCTAGTGGTTTTACAGGGGGCGTCGTTTCTGAAGCTTTCTTT
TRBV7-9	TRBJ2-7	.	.	CASSADRAGSYEQYF	TGTGCCAGCAGCGCTGACCGGGCAGGCTCCTACGAGCAGTACTTC
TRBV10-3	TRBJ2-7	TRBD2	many	CAISESASGSYEQYF	TGTGCCATCAGTGAGTCGGCTAGCGGGAGCTACGAGCAGTACTTC
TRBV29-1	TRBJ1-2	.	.	CSSYDPGPHGYTF	TGCAGCAGTTACGATCCGGGCCCCCATGGCTACACCTTC
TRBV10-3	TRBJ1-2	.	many	CAISDLRSENGYTF	TGTGCCATCAGTGATTTGCGGTCAGAAAATGGCTACACCTTC
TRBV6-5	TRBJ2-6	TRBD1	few	CASSYFGTALSGANVLTF	TGTGCCAGCAGTTACTTCGGGACAGCCCTCTCTGGGGCCAACGTCCTGACTTTC
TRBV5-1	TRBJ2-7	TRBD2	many	CASSLAGVSFEQYF	TGCGCCAGCAGCTTAGCGGGAGTCTCTTTCGAGCAGTACTTC
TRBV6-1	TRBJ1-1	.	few	CASSEGTSDTEAFF	TGTGCCAGCAGTGAAGGGACAAGCGACACTGAAGCTTTCTTT
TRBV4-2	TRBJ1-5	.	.	CASSQERQGQPQHF	TGTGCCAGCAGCCAAGAGCGGCAGGGACAGCCCCAGCATTTT
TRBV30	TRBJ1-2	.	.	CAWGVPGYGYTF	TGTGCCTGGGGTGTACCGGGATATGGCTACACCTTC
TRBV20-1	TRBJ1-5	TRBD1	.	CSARVRGQGEYSNQPQHF	TGCAGTGCTAGAGTGCGGGGACAGGGAGAATATAGCAATCAGCCCCAGCATTTT
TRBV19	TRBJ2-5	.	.	CASSIWDSLGETQYF	TGTGCCAGTAGTATCTGGGACTCTTTAGGGGAGACCCAGTACTTC